Listed below are T cell receptor beta chains from one sample, sequenced in a study of cytotoxic CD8 clonotypes in ibrutinib-treated CLL. The repertoire was sequenced with immunoSEQ multiplex PCR; TCRdb's copy has only in-frame clones and lacks some. The data contain 110,000 or so clones, roughly 60% of them singletons. This specimen was PBMCs, taken after 24 months of ibrutinib treatment. The receptor source for this set is a human donor with chronic lymphocytic leukemia. Each CDR3 is given with its conserved first and last residue. Fields, in order: D gene, J gene, clone size, V gene, CDR3 length, CDR3 DNA, CDR3 protein. The D gene is left open where the match is weak. Size tells how often a clone was seen (once, few, many) or the class of an expanded clone, and some rows leave it out.

d_call: NA
j_call: TRBJ2-2
clone_size: NA
v_call: TRBV2
cdr3_length: 14
cdr3_nt: TGTGCCAGCAGTGAAGCGCAACACACCGGGGAGCTGTTTTTT
cdr3_aa: CASSEAQHTGELFF

d_call: NA
j_call: TRBJ2-7
clone_size: once
v_call: TRBV6-1
cdr3_length: 13
cdr3_nt: TGTGCCAGCAGTGAAGTTCGAGGGTACGAGCAGTACTTC
cdr3_aa: CASSEVRGYEQYF

d_call: NA
j_call: TRBJ2-7
clone_size: NA
v_call: TRBV15
cdr3_length: 14
cdr3_nt: TGTGCCACCAGCAGAGAGGACGGTGCGTACGAGCAGTACTTC
cdr3_aa: CATSREDGAYEQYF

d_call: TRBD2
j_call: TRBJ2-5
clone_size: NA
v_call: TRBV9
cdr3_length: 16
cdr3_nt: TGTGCCAGCAGCCCTACCTCAGCGGGGGGCGGCGAGACCCAGTACTTC
cdr3_aa: CASSPTSAGGGETQYF

d_call: NA
j_call: TRBJ2-3
clone_size: NA
v_call: TRBV30
cdr3_length: 11
cdr3_nt: TGTGCCTGGAGTGTACAAGATACGCAGTATTTT
cdr3_aa: CAWSVQDTQYF

d_call: NA
j_call: TRBJ1-6
clone_size: NA
v_call: TRBV7-2
cdr3_length: 14
cdr3_nt: TGTGCCAGCAGCCCACCACGACCTTATTCACCCCTCCACTTT
cdr3_aa: CASSPPRPYSPLHF

d_call: NA
j_call: TRBJ2-5
clone_size: few
v_call: TRBV19
cdr3_length: 13
cdr3_nt: TGTGCCAGTAGTACCGACTCGCTACAAGCCCAGTACTTC
cdr3_aa: CASSTDSLQAQYF

d_call: NA
j_call: TRBJ1-1
clone_size: few
v_call: TRBV5-1
cdr3_length: 15
cdr3_nt: TGCGCCAGCAGCCCGGATGGCTCGGGGGGCACTGAAGCTTTCTTT
cdr3_aa: CASSPDGSGGTEAFF

d_call: NA
j_call: TRBJ2-7
clone_size: NA
v_call: TRBV7-6
cdr3_length: 15
cdr3_nt: TGTGCCAGCAGCTTTACGGCGGAATACTCCTACGAGCAGTACTTC
cdr3_aa: CASSFTAEYSYEQYF

d_call: TRBD1
j_call: TRBJ1-2
clone_size: NA
v_call: TRBV9
cdr3_length: 14
cdr3_nt: TGTGCCAGCAGCGCAGGACAGGGATCGAGTGGCTACACCTTC
cdr3_aa: CASSAGQGSSGYTF

d_call: NA
j_call: TRBJ1-6
clone_size: NA
v_call: TRBV6-5
cdr3_length: 13
cdr3_nt: TGTGCCAGCCGGCGACAGTCTAATTCACCCCTCCACTTT
cdr3_aa: CASRRQSNSPLHF

d_call: NA
j_call: TRBJ1-6
clone_size: NA
v_call: TRBV30
cdr3_length: 13
cdr3_nt: TGTGCCTGGAAACAACAGGCTAATTCACCCCTCCACTTT
cdr3_aa: CAWKQQANSPLHF

d_call: TRBD1
j_call: TRBJ2-5
clone_size: few
v_call: TRBV7-8
cdr3_length: 15
cdr3_nt: TGTGCCAGCAGCTCACAGGGGGCCCCCCAAGAGACCCAGTACTTC
cdr3_aa: CASSSQGAPQETQYF

d_call: NA
j_call: TRBJ1-2
clone_size: NA
v_call: TRBV6-5
cdr3_length: 15
cdr3_nt: TGTGCCAGCTGCCCCCAGGGATTCTTGACTACTGGCTACACCTTC
cdr3_aa: CASCPQGFLTTGYTF

d_call: NA
j_call: TRBJ2-7
clone_size: many
v_call: TRBV15
cdr3_length: 12
cdr3_nt: TGTGCCACCAGCAGAGATATCTACGAGCAGTACTTC
cdr3_aa: CATSRDIYEQYF

d_call: NA
j_call: TRBJ2-1
clone_size: few
v_call: TRBV5-1
cdr3_length: 12
cdr3_nt: TGCGCCAGCAGGTTTGCTCGGAATGAGCAGTTCTTC
cdr3_aa: CASRFARNEQFF

d_call: NA
j_call: TRBJ2-7
clone_size: NA
v_call: TRBV6-5
cdr3_length: 12
cdr3_nt: TGTGTCTCGCTTGGGGCAACCTACGAGCAGTACTTC
cdr3_aa: CVSLGATYEQYF

d_call: TRBD1
j_call: TRBJ2-7
clone_size: NA
v_call: TRBV28
cdr3_length: 13
cdr3_nt: TGTGCCAGCAGTTCCGGACAGGGGGCCGAGCAGTACTTC
cdr3_aa: CASSSGQGAEQYF

d_call: TRBD1
j_call: TRBJ1-2
clone_size: NA
v_call: TRBV5-4
cdr3_length: 13
cdr3_nt: TGTGCCAGCAGACAACAGGGGGCCGATGGCTACACCTTC
cdr3_aa: CASRQQGADGYTF

d_call: NA
j_call: TRBJ1-1
clone_size: NA
v_call: TRBV30
cdr3_length: 13
cdr3_nt: TGTGCCTGGAGTGTTGAGGAGGGGACTGTAGCTTTCTTT
cdr3_aa: CAWSVEEGTVAFF

d_call: TRBD2
j_call: TRBJ2-7
clone_size: NA
v_call: TRBV14
cdr3_length: 12
cdr3_nt: TGTGCCAGCAGCCCCGGGAGGTACGAGCAGTACTTC
cdr3_aa: CASSPGRYEQYF

d_call: TRBD1
j_call: TRBJ2-2
clone_size: few
v_call: TRBV25-1
cdr3_length: 13
cdr3_nt: TGTGCCAGCAACGGACAGGGGACAGGGGAGCTGTTTTTT
cdr3_aa: CASNGQGTGELFF

d_call: TRBD1
j_call: TRBJ2-7
clone_size: few
v_call: TRBV7-3
cdr3_length: 15
cdr3_nt: TGTGCCAGCAGCCCGGGAAGGACAGGGACCTACGAGCAGTACTTC
cdr3_aa: CASSPGRTGTYEQYF

d_call: TRBD1
j_call: TRBJ1-2
clone_size: NA
v_call: TRBV5-1
cdr3_length: 13
cdr3_nt: TGCGCCCGCCCCGGGACAGGGTCGGGTGGCTACACCTTC
cdr3_aa: CARPGTGSGGYTF

d_call: NA
j_call: TRBJ2-1
clone_size: NA
v_call: TRBV19
cdr3_length: 13
cdr3_nt: TGTGCCAGTAGTATAGCGCCCAACAATGAGCAGTTCTTC
cdr3_aa: CASSIAPNNEQFF

d_call: NA
j_call: TRBJ1-1
clone_size: NA
v_call: TRBV25-1
cdr3_length: 11
cdr3_nt: TGTGCCAGCAGCCAGCTATTTGAAGCTTTCTTT
cdr3_aa: CASSQLFEAFF

d_call: NA
j_call: TRBJ2-5
clone_size: NA
v_call: TRBV2
cdr3_length: 12
cdr3_nt: TGTGCCAGCAGCCCCAGGGGTGAGACCCAGTACTTC
cdr3_aa: CASSPRGETQYF

d_call: NA
j_call: TRBJ2-7
clone_size: few
v_call: TRBV6-6
cdr3_length: 11
cdr3_nt: TGTGCCAGCAGTCGGCAGGGGGAGCAGTACTTC
cdr3_aa: CASSRQGEQYF

d_call: NA
j_call: TRBJ1-3
clone_size: NA
v_call: TRBV7-3
cdr3_length: 13
cdr3_nt: TGTGCCAGCAGCCCGAGCTCTGGAAACACCATATATTTT
cdr3_aa: CASSPSSGNTIYF

d_call: NA
j_call: TRBJ1-2
clone_size: few
v_call: TRBV11-3
cdr3_length: 13
cdr3_nt: TGTGCCAGCAGCTTACATGGGGGTGAAGGCTACACCTTC
cdr3_aa: CASSLHGGEGYTF

d_call: NA
j_call: TRBJ1-3
clone_size: once
v_call: TRBV5-1
cdr3_length: 16
cdr3_nt: TGCGCCAGCAGCAAAGGACACCTAAGCTCTGGAAACACCATATATTTT
cdr3_aa: CASSKGHLSSGNTIYF

d_call: TRBD1
j_call: TRBJ2-3
clone_size: few
v_call: TRBV30
cdr3_length: 14
cdr3_nt: TGTGCCTGGAGTCTCCAGGGGGCGGCGGATACGCAGTATTTT
cdr3_aa: CAWSLQGAADTQYF

d_call: TRBD1
j_call: TRBJ2-7
clone_size: NA
v_call: TRBV9
cdr3_length: 15
cdr3_nt: TGTGCCAGCAGCTCTAGGGACAGACGCTCCTACGAGCAGTACTTC
cdr3_aa: CASSSRDRRSYEQYF

d_call: NA
j_call: TRBJ2-1
clone_size: NA
v_call: TRBV10-3
cdr3_length: 13
cdr3_nt: TGTGCCATCAGTGTGGATACCTACAATGAGCAGTTCTTC
cdr3_aa: CAISVDTYNEQFF

d_call: NA
j_call: TRBJ1-2
clone_size: NA
v_call: TRBV4-1
cdr3_length: 16
cdr3_nt: TGCGCCAGCAGCCAGGGTGGAAGTAAACTAAACTATGGCTACACCTTC
cdr3_aa: CASSQGGSKLNYGYTF

d_call: TRBD2
j_call: TRBJ2-1
clone_size: NA
v_call: TRBV6-4
cdr3_length: 12
cdr3_nt: TGTGCCAGCAGTGACTCAAGGGGGACTAGGTTCTTC
cdr3_aa: CASSDSRGTRFF

d_call: TRBD1
j_call: TRBJ2-7
clone_size: NA
v_call: TRBV11-3
cdr3_length: 14
cdr3_nt: TGTGCCAGCAGTAAGGGGACAGGGAGTCGCGAGCAGTACTTC
cdr3_aa: CASSKGTGSREQYF